These T cell receptor beta chains were read from a single sample in a study of blood T cell repertoires in COVID-19. Profiling relied on immunoSEQ multiplex PCR, and the TCRdb table lists in-frame clones only, not all of them. The table shows about 120,000 clones, with around 80% occurring only once. What was sequenced was peripheral blood. The source of these receptors is a man between 65 and 85 years old with acute or convalescent COVID-19. Both conserved end residues are part of each CDR3. A D gene is named only where the DNA matches it firmly. The size field is filled for only some rows; it gives once, few, many or a size class.

NA NA TRBJ1-5 TRBV5-6 TGTGCCAGCAGCAGCGGGAGGGCCATTCGAGAGAGGCCCCAGCATTTT CASSSGRAIRERPQHF
TRBD2 NA TRBJ2-6 TRBV19 TGTGCCAGTAGTATCAGCGGGGTTACCTCTGTAGGGGCCAACGTCCTGACTTTC CASSISGVTSVGANVLTF
TRBD1 once TRBJ2-7 TRBV6-2/TRBV6-3 TGTGCCAGCAGTTACTGGACAGGGTCTAACGAGCAGTACTTC CASSYWTGSNEQYF
TRBD2 once TRBJ2-1 TRBV2 TGTGCCAGCAGTGATTGGCGGGGGGGCTCCTACAATGAGCAGTTCTTC CASSDWRGGSYNEQFF
TRBD1 NA TRBJ2-5 TRBV12-3/TRBV12-4 TGTGCCAGCAGTTCAGGGGGAGAGACCCAGTACTTC CASSSGGETQYF
NA NA TRBJ1-2 TRBV3-1/TRBV3-2 TGTGCCAGCAGCCCAGACGCGAACTATGGCTACACCTTC CASSPDANYGYTF
NA NA TRBJ1-1 TRBV5-4 TGTGCCAGCAGCTTGGGACAGATAAACACTGAAGCTTTCTTT CASSLGQINTEAFF
NA NA TRBJ1-1 TRBV7-2 TGTGCCAGCAGCTTAGGAGGGGGTGGGATGAACACTGAAGCTTTCTTT CASSLGGGGMNTEAFF
NA NA TRBJ1-3 TRBV30 TGTGCCTGGAGTATTTCGGGAAACACCATATATTTT CAWSISGNTIYF
TRBD1 NA TRBJ1-2 TRBV5-1 TGCGCCAGCAGTATGGTGACAGGGTTTAGCTATGGCTACACCTTC CASSMVTGFSYGYTF
NA NA TRBJ2-4 TRBV27 TGTGCCAGCAGTGCGGACAGTCGGGTAGCCAAAAACATTCAGTACTTC CASSADSRVAKNIQYF
NA NA TRBJ2-7 TRBV7-2 TGTGCCAGCAGCGATAGTGTCTACTCCGAGCAGTACTTC CASSDSVYSEQYF
NA NA TRBJ2-7 TRBV6-5 TGTGCCAGCGGGGTTACCTCGGGGGAGCAGTACTTC CASGVTSGEQYF
TRBD2 NA TRBJ2-2 TRBV3-1/TRBV3-2 TGTGCCAGCAGCCCCCTCGCGAGTAGCGGGAGCACCGGGGAGCTGTTTTTT CASSPLASSGSTGELFF
NA NA TRBJ2-4 TRBV27 TGTGCCAGCAGTTTTCAGGGGTCAGGCATTCAGTACTTC CASSFQGSGIQYF
TRBD2 few TRBJ2-3 TRBV29-1 TGCAGCGTTGGTACTAGCGGCACAGATACGCAGTATTTT CSVGTSGTDTQYF
TRBD1 NA TRBJ1-1 TRBV7-9 TGTGCCAGCAGCACACGACAGGGGACGAACACTGAAGCTTTCTTT CASSTRQGTNTEAFF
NA NA TRBJ2-1 TRBV7-8 TGTGCCAGCAGCTTAATAGGTCGGGATGAGCAGTTCTTC CASSLIGRDEQFF
NA NA TRBJ2-5 TRBV28 TGTGCCAGCAGTCTCCCCAGCAGGAGAGGGAGAGAGACCCAGTACTTC CASSLPSRRGRETQYF
TRBD2 few TRBJ2-5 TRBV7-7 TGTGCCAGCAGCTTAGGCGCGGGCGGGGGAGAGACCCAGTACTTC CASSLGAGGGETQYF
TRBD2 NA TRBJ2-7 TRBV28 TGTGCCAGCAGCTCTCGCGCCGGGACTAGCCTTTCTTACGCGCAGTACTTC CASSSRAGTSLSYAQYF
NA NA TRBJ1-1 TRBV7-7 TGTGCCAGCAGCTTGACAGAGAACACTGAAGCTTTCTTT CASSLTENTEAFF
TRBD1 NA TRBJ1-2 TRBV5-4 TGTGCCAGCAGTTCGACCGGACAGGGCGTCCCTGGCTACACCTTC CASSSTGQGVPGYTF
TRBD1 NA TRBJ1-6 TRBV19 TGTGCCAGTAGGCTCACAGGGGATAATTCACCCCTCCACTTT CASRLTGDNSPLHF